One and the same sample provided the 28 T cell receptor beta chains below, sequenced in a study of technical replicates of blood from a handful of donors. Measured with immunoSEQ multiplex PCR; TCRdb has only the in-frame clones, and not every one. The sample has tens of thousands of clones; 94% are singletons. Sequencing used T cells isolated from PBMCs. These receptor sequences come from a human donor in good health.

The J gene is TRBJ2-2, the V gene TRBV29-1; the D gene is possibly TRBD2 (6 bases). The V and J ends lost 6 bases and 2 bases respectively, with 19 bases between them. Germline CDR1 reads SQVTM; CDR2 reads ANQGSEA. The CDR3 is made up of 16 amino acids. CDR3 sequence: CSVICGGRENTGELFF. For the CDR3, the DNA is TGCAGCGTGATTTGTGGTGGGCGGGAAAACACCGGGGAGCTGTTTTTT.

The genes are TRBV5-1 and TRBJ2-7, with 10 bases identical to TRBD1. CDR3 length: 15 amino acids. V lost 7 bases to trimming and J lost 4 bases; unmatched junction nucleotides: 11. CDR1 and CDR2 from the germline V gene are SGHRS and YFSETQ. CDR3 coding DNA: TGCGCCAGCTGGACCGGGACAGGGGTTGGTTACGAGCAGTACTTC. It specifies CASWTGTGVGYEQYF.

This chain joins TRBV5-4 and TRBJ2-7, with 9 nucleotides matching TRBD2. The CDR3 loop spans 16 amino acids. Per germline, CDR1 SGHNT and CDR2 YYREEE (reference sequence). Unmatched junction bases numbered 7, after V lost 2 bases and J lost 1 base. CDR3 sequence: CASSFGRTSVSYEQYF. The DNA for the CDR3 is TGTGCCAGCAGCTTTGGAAGGACTAGCGTATCCTACGAGCAGTACTTC.

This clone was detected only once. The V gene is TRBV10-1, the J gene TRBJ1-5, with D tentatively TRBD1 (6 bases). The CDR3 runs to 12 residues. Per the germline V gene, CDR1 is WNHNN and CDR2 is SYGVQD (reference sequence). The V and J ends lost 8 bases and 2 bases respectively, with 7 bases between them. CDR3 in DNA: TGCGCCAGCGGACAGCGCAATCAGCCCCAGCATTTT. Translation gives CASGQRNQPQHF.

The CDR3 loop reads CASTTPGQAPGELFF. CDR3 nucleotides: TGCGCCAGCACCACGCCGGGACAGGCACCCGGGGAGCTGTTTTTT. The chain recombines TRBV5-1 with TRBJ2-2, with 8 bases aligning to TRBD1. From germline, CDR1 is SGHRS and CDR2 YFSETQ. With 6 bases clipped from V and 6 bases from J, the junction kept 10 bases outside the gene matches. The CDR3 sequence is 15 residues long.

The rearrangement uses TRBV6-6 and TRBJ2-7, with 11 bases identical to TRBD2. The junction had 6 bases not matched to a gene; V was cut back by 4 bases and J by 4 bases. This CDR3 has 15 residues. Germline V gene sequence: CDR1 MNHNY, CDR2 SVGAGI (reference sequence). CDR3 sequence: CASSSWTSGRYEQYF. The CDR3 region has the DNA TGTGCCAGCAGTTCCTGGACTAGCGGGCGTTACGAGCAGTACTTC.

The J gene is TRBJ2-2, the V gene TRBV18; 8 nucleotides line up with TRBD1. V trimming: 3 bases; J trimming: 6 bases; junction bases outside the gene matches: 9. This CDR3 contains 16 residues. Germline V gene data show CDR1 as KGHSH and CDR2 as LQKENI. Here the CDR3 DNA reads TGTGCCAGCTCACCGAGCTGGACAGGGTTCTCCGGGGAGCTGTTTTTT. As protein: CASSPSWTGFSGELFF.

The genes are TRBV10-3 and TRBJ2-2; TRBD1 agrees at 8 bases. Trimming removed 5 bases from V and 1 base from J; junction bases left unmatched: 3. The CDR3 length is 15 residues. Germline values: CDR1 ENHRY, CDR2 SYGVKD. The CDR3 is CAISPGTGNTGELFF. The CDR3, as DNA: TGTGCCATCAGTCCCGGGACAGGGAACACCGGGGAGCTGTTTTTT.

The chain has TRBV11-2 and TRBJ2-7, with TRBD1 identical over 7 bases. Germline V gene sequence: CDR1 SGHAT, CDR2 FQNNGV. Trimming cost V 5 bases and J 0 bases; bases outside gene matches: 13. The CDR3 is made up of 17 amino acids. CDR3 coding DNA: TGTGCCAGCAGCCGAGGCCGACAGGGAACCCTCTCCTACGAGCAGTACTTC. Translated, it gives CASSRGRQGTLSYEQYF.

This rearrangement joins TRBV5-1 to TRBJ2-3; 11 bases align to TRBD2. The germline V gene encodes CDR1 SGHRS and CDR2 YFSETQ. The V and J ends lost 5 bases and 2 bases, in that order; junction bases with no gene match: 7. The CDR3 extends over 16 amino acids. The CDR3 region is CASRLTSGISTDTQYF. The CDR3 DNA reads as TGCGCCAGCAGACTGACTAGCGGGATTTCCACAGATACGCAGTATTTT.

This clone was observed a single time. CDR3 sequence: CASSFRGPGNTIYF. The CDR3 nucleotides read TGTGCCAGCAGCTTTAGGGGGCCTGGAAACACCATATATTTT. The V call is TRBV5-6, the J call TRBJ1-3; 7 positions agree with TRBD1. The CDR3 loop spans 14 amino acids. V gave up 2 bases and J gave up 2 bases; unmatched junction bases: 1. In germline, CDR1 is SGHDT, CDR2 YYEEEE.

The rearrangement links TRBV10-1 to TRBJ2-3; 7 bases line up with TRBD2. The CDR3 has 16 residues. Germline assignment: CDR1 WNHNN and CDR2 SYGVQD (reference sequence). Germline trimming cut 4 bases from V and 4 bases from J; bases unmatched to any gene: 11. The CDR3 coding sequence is TGCGCCAGCAGTGTTACGACCCTAGCGGAGTCAGATACGCAGTATTTT. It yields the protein CASSVTTLAESDTQYF.

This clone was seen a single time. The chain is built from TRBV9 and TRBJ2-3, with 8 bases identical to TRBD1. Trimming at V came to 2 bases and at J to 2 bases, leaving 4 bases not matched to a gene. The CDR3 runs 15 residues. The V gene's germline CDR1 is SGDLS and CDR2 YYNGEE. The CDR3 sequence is CASSVGTGLTDTQYF. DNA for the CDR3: TGTGCCAGCAGCGTCGGGACAGGCCTCACAGATACGCAGTATTTT.

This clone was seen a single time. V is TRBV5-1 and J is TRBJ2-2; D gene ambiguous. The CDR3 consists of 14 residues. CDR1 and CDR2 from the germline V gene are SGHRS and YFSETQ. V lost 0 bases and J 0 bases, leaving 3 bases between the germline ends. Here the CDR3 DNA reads TGCGCCAGCAGCTTGGTTACGAACACCGGGGAGCTGTTTTTT. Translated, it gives CASSLVTNTGELFF.

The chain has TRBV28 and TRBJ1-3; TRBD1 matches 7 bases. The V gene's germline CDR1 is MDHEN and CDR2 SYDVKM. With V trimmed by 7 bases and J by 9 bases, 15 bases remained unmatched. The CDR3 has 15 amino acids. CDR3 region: CASTSSTGTASTIYF. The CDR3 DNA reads TGTGCCAGCACCTCCTCCACCGGGACAGCGAGCACCATATATTTT. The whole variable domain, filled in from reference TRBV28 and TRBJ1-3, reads DVKVTQSSRYLVKRTGEKVFLECVQDMDHENMFWYRQDPGLGLRLIYFSYDVKMKEKGDIPEGYSVSREKKERFSLILESASTNQTSMYLCASTSSTGTASTIYFGEGSWLTVV.

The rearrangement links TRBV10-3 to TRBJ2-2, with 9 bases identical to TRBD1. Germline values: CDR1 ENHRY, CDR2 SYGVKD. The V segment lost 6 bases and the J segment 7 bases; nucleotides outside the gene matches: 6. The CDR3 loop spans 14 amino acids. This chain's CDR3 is CAIRLTGGDGELFF. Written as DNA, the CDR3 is TGTGCCATCAGATTAACAGGGGGCGACGGGGAGCTGTTTTTT.

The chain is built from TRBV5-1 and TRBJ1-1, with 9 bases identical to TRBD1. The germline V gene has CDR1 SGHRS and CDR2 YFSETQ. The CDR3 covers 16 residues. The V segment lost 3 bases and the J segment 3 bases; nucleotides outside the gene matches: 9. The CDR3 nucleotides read TGCGCCAGCAGCTGGGGACAGGGTTTGGTGGACACTGAAGCTTTCTTT. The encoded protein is CASSWGQGLVDTEAFF.

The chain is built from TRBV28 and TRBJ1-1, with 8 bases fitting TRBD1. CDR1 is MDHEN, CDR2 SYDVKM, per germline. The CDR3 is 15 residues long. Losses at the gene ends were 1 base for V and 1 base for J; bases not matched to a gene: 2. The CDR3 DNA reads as TGTGCCAGCAGTTTATATGGGACAGGGAACACTGAAGCTTTCTTT. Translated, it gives CASSLYGTGNTEAFF.

CDR3 loop: CASSPPEDRVLAWGYTF. CDR3 nucleotide sequence: TGTGCCAGCTCACCCCCCGAGGACAGGGTACTAGCGTGGGGCTACACCTTC. The V gene is TRBV18, the J gene TRBJ1-2; 8 bases map to TRBD1. This CDR3 comprises 17 residues. Germline V CDR1 and CDR2: KGHSH, LQKENI. After removal of 3 bases from V and 8 bases from J, the junction contained 17 bases not matched to a gene.

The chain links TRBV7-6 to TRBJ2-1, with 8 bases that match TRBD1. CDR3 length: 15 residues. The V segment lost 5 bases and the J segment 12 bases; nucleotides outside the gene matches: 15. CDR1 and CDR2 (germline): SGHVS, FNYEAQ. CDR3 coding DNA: TGTGCCAGCAGCCCCAACCTCAGGGGGCCCATAGGGCAGTTCTTC. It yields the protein CASSPNLRGPIGQFF.

The CDR3, as DNA: TGTGCCAGCAGTCAAGCGGTAGATACGCAGTATTTT. It is translated as CASSQAVDTQYF. The chain joins TRBV6-6 to TRBJ2-3, with D perhaps TRBD2 (5 bases). Trimming cost V 5 bases and J 5 bases, with 8 bases left between them. The CDR3 totals 12 residues. Germline assignment: CDR1 MNHNY and CDR2 SVGAGI (reference sequence).

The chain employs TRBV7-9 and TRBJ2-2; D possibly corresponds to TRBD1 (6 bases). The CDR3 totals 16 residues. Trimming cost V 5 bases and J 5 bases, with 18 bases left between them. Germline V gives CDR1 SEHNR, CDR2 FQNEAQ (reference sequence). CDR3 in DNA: TGTGCCAGCAGCCATGGGCGGACAGTTGAGACCGGGGAGCTGTTTTTT. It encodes CASSHGRTVETGELFF.

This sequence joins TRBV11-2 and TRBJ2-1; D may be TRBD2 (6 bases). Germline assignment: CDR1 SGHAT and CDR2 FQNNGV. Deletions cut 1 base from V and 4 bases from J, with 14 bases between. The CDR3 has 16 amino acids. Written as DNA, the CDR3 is TGTGCCAGCAGCTTAGTCCCGGGACTGGGGTACAATGAGCAGTTCTTC. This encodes CASSLVPGLGYNEQFF.

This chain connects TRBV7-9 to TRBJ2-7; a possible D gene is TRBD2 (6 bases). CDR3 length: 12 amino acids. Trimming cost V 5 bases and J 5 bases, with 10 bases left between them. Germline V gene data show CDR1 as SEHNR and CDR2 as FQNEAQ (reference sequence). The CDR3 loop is CASSGGSHEQYF. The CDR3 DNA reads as TGTGCCAGCAGCGGGGGGTCCCACGAGCAGTACTTC.

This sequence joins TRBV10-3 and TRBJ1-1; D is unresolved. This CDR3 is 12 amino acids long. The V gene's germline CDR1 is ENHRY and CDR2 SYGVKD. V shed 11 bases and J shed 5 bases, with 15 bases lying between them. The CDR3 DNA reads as TGTGCCTCAAGGGAGGGCAGTACTGAAGCTTTCTTT. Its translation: CASREGSTEAFF.

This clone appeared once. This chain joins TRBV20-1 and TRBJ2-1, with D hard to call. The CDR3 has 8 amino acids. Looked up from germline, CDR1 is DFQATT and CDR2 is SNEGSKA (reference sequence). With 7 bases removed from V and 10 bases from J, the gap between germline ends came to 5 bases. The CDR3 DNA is TGCAGTGGCGGAGAGCAGTTCTTC. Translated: CSGGEQFF.

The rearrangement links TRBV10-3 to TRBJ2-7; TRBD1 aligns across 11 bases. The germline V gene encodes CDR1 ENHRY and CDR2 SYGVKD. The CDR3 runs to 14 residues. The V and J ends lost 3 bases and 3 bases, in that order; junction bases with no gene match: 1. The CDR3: CAISEGTGGYEQYF. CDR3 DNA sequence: TGTGCCATCAGTGAAGGGACAGGGGGCTACGAGCAGTACTTC.

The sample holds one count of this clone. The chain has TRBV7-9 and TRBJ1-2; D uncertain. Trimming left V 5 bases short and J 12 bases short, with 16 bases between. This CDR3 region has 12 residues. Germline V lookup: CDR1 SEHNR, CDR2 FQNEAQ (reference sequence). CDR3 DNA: TGTGCCAGCAGCAATGTCGGTGGTGTCGACACCTTC. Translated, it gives CASSNVGGVDTF. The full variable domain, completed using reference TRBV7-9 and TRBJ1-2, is DTGVSQNPRHKITKRGQNVTFRCDPISEHNRLYWYRQTLGQGPEFLTYFQNEAQLEKSRLLSDRFSAERPKGSFSTLEIQRTEQGDSAMYLCASSNVGGVDTFGSGTRLTVV.